This T cell receptor (beta chain) was sequenced for a study of naive and memory T cell subsets (dated by TCRdb to between 2016 and 2019). Notes on the research overall: An open-source, UMI-based TCR alpha and beta sequencing pipeline was applied to sorted naive and memory peripheral blood T cell subsets. The functional CMV T cell responses agreed completely with IgG serology results. RNA was DNase-treated and reverse transcribed with TCR constant-region primers, mostly using SuperScript III.

TCR alpha and beta chain libraries were amplified separately from the second PCR step onward. CMV status of each donor was established by measuring IFNgamma production from CD4+ T cells after fresh PBMCs were stimulated overnight with CMV viral lysate. CD4 T cells were positively selected using Miltenyi beads, after which CD8 T cells were positively selected from the CD4-negative fraction. Cells stained for CD3, CD4, CD8, CD45RA, CD27 and a live/dead dye were sorted on a BD Aria II into four subsets by CD45RA and CD27. A few healthy volunteers provided blood, and the blood of each volunteer was split into CD4 and CD8 T cells and then into four differentiation subsets. About 110 ml of peripheral blood was collected from each donor, and PBMC were isolated from the blood using Ficoll-Paque PLUS density-gradient centrifugation. After sorting, cells were lysed in RLT buffer, RNA was extracted using a Qiagen RNeasy kit, and the extracted RNA was stored at -80 degrees C.

Reading from cysteine to phenylalanine, the CDR3 counts 13 amino acids. Only the CDR3 DNA is retained, 39 bases long and in frame from the first base. Based on the germline V gene (reference sequence), the CDR1 and CDR2 sequences are SGHNT and YYREEE. The V end loses 2 bases and the J end loses 0 bases, and a stretch of 5 bases separates them. The receptor library was made with UMI-ligation and nested PCR. To cover both TRBC1 and TRBC2, the beta constant-region primer consisted of an equimolar mix of two oligonucleotides. A single-stranded oligonucleotide bearing the SP2 primer plus a 12-nucleotide UMI was ligated onto the 3' end of the cDNA by T4 RNA ligase 1. Four rounds of PCR were used to amplify ligated cDNA, with nested alpha and beta constant-region primers being used together with the SP2 primer. The ligation reaction was incubated at 16°C for roughly 18-24 hours. PCR2 was typically run as a SYBR Green qPCR and stopped at a predetermined threshold to prevent over-amplification. Every purification after the first one was done using Agencourt AMPure XP magnetic beads. Libraries were quantified by Qubit and checked on a TapeStation, where a main peak was expected near 650 bp. Pooled libraries were sequenced on an Illumina MiSeq using v2 2x251 paired-end kits, and typically roughly 0.95-2.1 million reads were obtained per sample. Libraries were pooled at about 4 nM per sample, and roughly 4.5-7.5% PhiX was added to improve cluster recognition. On the study's bioinformatics: Using tag matching that tolerated one base-pair mismatch, Decombinator assigned V and J genes to FASTQ reads that had been processed by Demultiplexor. UMIs were used by Collapsinator to correct both sequencing errors and frequency errors arising from PCR heterogeneity. TCRs were translated and CDR3s were extracted from the conserved cysteine to the FGXG phenylalanine by CDR3Translator, with non-productive sequences being flagged. Gini, Shannon entropy and inverse Simpson indices were calculated on repertoires subsampled to equal numbers of UMI-defined TCRs. Within the linear range, a power law was fitted by maximum likelihood to the distributions of clonotype abundance. For one naive CD8 sample, the pipeline and MIGEC produced similar UMI counts, unique TCR numbers and clonal distributions. In one analysis, naive TCRs also found in any memory subset of the same donor were removed from the naive repertoire. The repertoires were searched for about 7,000 CMV-associated CDR3 sequences that had been compiled from VDJdb and a published dataset. TCRdb reprocessed the public reads (quality trimming at Q25 with fastp, clone calling with MiXCR) and kept in-frame beta chains. Rows with one shared CDR3 protein collapse into an entry with the most common genes and DNA. Here the V and J calls rest on TCRdb's processing, not on the authors' analysis. This sample holds some 150,000 distinct CDR3 sequences; about 15% were observed only once. The ten biggest clones cover about 0.13% of the sample.

About this clonotype: Its antigen is unknown. There are no base qualities to consult, and no much larger clone falls within one base.

The investigation overall reported the following: A few larger clonotypes were found in naive repertoires, especially CD8, and these larger clonotypes were possibly memory cells re-expressing CD45RA. A power law was followed by TCR abundance, with an exponent that differed between naive and memory subsets but was consistent across the three individuals. Following error correction, more than 90% of naive TCR sequences occurred only once, which made naive abundance distributions much steeper than those of memory subsets. The repertoire findings for the naive and memory subsets could not be validated, as no ground truth was available. RNA-based TCR counts may be influenced by expression changes linked to T cell activation and differentiation. Gini index rose and Shannon and inverse Simpson diversity fell from naive through CM, EM and EMRA in both CD4 and CD8 cells. Each clonotype was defined as a single alpha or beta chain sequence rather than as a paired alpha/beta receptor.

The material sequenced was naive CD4+ T cells from blood. Reading the label with the study, this specimen's cell subset or site is: naive T cells, CD45RA high CD27+. The source is a human donor in good health. Rearrangement joined TRBV5-4 to TRBJ2-5, with no D gene named confidently. The bases read TGTGCCAGCAGCTTCCAGTACCAAGAGACCCAGTACTTC. Its amino acids are CASSFQYQETQYF.